The 30 T cell receptor beta chains below all came from one sample that was sequenced in a study of identical twins. TCRdb itself ran the 5' RACE reads through MiXCR, one entry per CDR3 protein. This sample has approximately 630,000 distinct CDR3 sequences, with 7.1% found just once. Separately, the same data were catalogued under a study of yellow fever vaccine responses in identical twins.

The sequencing input was PBMCs. All receptors derive from a woman between 18 and 30 years old in good health.

This clonotype has ten or more counts. The gene calls are TRBV20-1 and TRBJ2-3; D gene uncertain. The germline CDR1 and CDR2 sequences are DFQATT and SNEGSKA (reference sequence). V was cut by 0 bases and J by 2 bases, with 9 bases left in between. The CDR3 length is 14 residues. In nucleotides, the CDR3 is TGCAGTGCTAGAGATGAACCACACACAGATACGCAGTATTTT. This gives the protein CSARDEPHTDTQYF.

This clonotype has only a few counts. V and J are TRBV3-1 and TRBJ2-7; TRBD2 aligns across 7 bases. The ends lost 3 bases at V and 1 base at J; junction bases unmatched: 9. This CDR3 is built from 16 residues. Germline V lookup: CDR1 LGHDT, CDR2 YNNKEL (reference sequence). The CDR3 region is CASSHRSSGLSYEQYF. The DNA for the CDR3 is TGTGCCAGCAGCCATCGATCTAGCGGACTATCCTACGAGCAGTACTTC.

Many counts were recorded for this clonotype. The gene calls are TRBV2 and TRBJ2-5; 8 nucleotides line up with TRBD2. This CDR3 is built from 18 residues. V trimming: 3 bases; J trimming: 2 bases; junction bases outside the gene matches: 14. CDR1 and CDR2 (germline): SNHLY, FYNNEI. The CDR3 bases are TGTGCCAGCAGTGACTCGACAGGTTTCGGGACTAGACAAGAGACCCAGTACTTC. Residues: CASSDSTGFGTRQETQYF.

The V gene is TRBV7-9, the J gene TRBJ2-1, with 9 bases matching TRBD2. The ends lost 3 bases at V and 13 bases at J; junction bases unmatched: 13. Germline CDR1 and CDR2: SEHNR and FQNEAQ (reference sequence). The CDR3 covers 15 residues. The CDR3 bases are TGTGCCAGCAGCTTGACCTACCCCACTAGCGGGTCCCAGTTCTTC. Encoded protein: CASSLTYPTSGSQFF.

This clonotype was counted ten times or more. CDR3 in amino acids: CASSPSSSGGEFF. The DNA of the CDR3 is TGTGCCAGCAGCCCTTCGTCTAGCGGCGGGGAGTTCTTC. V and J are TRBV12-3 or TRBV12-4 and TRBJ2-1; TRBD2 agrees at 7 bases. V shed 6 bases, J shed 14 bases, and the junction held 13 bases outside the gene matches. This CDR3 comprises 13 residues.

The table lists this clonotype with many counts. The chain employs TRBV24-1 and TRBJ2-2; 9 bases line up with TRBD1. The CDR3 extends over 14 amino acids. CDR1 KGHDR and CDR2 SFDVKD come from the germline V gene. V lost 8 bases and J lost 2; bases outside the gene matches: 2. CDR3 coding DNA: TGTGCCACCACGGGACAGGGCAACACCGGGGAGCTGTTTTTT. Translated: CATTGQGNTGELFF.

The chain recombines TRBV5-1 with TRBJ2-5; a weak D match, TRBD2 (7 bases). The V end was cut by 0 bases, the J end by 4 bases, with 13 bases between. The CDR3 spans 15 residues. Germline V lookup: CDR1 SGHRS, CDR2 YFSETQ. CDR3 bases: TGCGCCAGCAGCTTGGCCTCGGGGGGCGGAGAGACCCAGTACTTC. This encodes CASSLASGGGETQYF.

This clonotype was counted ten times or more. The chain combines TRBV4-1 with TRBJ2-4; 11 bases are a match to TRBD2. This CDR3 is built from 19 residues. Germline CDR1 MGHRA, CDR2 YSYEKL. Trimming removed 2 bases from V and 5 bases from J; junction bases left unmatched: 14. The CDR3 DNA follows: TGCGCCAGCAGCCAAAACGTCCCGACTAGCGGGGCTGCGGAAAACATTCAGTACTTC. Residues: CASSQNVPTSGAAENIQYF.

This clonotype has a count of ten or more. The chain is built from TRBV29-1 and TRBJ2-4, with 7 bases matching TRBD2. V lost 6 bases, J lost 5 bases, and 7 bases stayed unmatched. The CDR3 has 13 residues. Germline V CDR1 and CDR2: SQVTM, ANQGSEA. The CDR3 region is CSVFGGGENIQYF. The CDR3 coding sequence is TGCAGCGTCTTTGGGGGGGGGGAAAACATTCAGTACTTC.

The chain carries TRBV7-9 and TRBJ2-1; D gene uncertain. Trimming pared 5 bases from V and 9 bases from J, leaving 8 bases between. The germline gives CDR1 SEHNR, CDR2 FQNEAQ (reference sequence). This CDR3 is built from 11 residues. The CDR3 DNA follows: TGTGCCAGCAGCGCAGCCGCTGAGCAGTTCTTC. Translating gives CASSAAAEQFF.

This clonotype was observed many times. The rearrangement uses TRBV27 and TRBJ2-7; D gene ambiguous. This CDR3 contains 13 residues. V was pared by 4 bases and J by 0 bases, with 7 bases between. Looked up from germline, CDR1 is MNHEY and CDR2 is SMNVEV (reference sequence). CDR3 in amino acids: CASSSPSSYEQYF. The CDR3 region has the DNA TGTGCCAGCAGTTCCCCTAGCTCCTACGAGCAGTACTTC.

This clonotype appeared many times. The chain joins TRBV10-3 to TRBJ1-2; 7 positions match TRBD1. The germline gives CDR1 ENHRY, CDR2 SYGVKD. This CDR3 comprises 13 residues. Losses at the gene ends were 3 bases for V and 7 bases for J; bases not matched to a gene: 5. The CDR3 spells CAISDNRGSGYTF. The CDR3 nucleotides are TGTGCCATCAGTGATAACAGGGGTTCTGGCTACACCTTC.

This clonotype was seen repeatedly, ten times or more. The rearrangement joins TRBV5-4 to TRBJ2-1; 7 bases agree with TRBD2. Per the germline V gene, CDR1 is SGHNT and CDR2 is YYREEE (reference sequence). This CDR3 has 15 amino acids. V lost 3 bases, J lost 2 bases, and 5 bases stayed unmatched. Written as DNA, the CDR3 is TGTGCCAGCAGCTCTGGCGGGAGTACCTACAATGAGCAGTTCTTC. Translation gives CASSSGGSTYNEQFF. The whole variable domain, remainder taken from reference TRBV5-4 and TRBJ2-1, is ETGVTQSPTHLIKTRGQQVTLRCSSQSGHNTVSWYQQALGQGPQFIFQYYREEENGRGNFPPRFSGLQFPNYSSELNVNALELDDSALYLCASSSGGSTYNEQFFGPGTRLTVL.

This sequence joins TRBV12-3 or TRBV12-4 and TRBJ2-7; 11 positions agree with TRBD2. Trimming at V came to 5 bases and at J to 3 bases, leaving 9 bases not matched to a gene. This CDR3 is 16 amino acids long. DNA of the CDR3: TGTGCCAGCAGTCAGAGGGGACTAGCGGAGAACTACGAGCAGTACTTC. It codes for CASSQRGLAENYEQYF.

The chain has TRBV28 and TRBJ1-2; 9 bases align to TRBD1. CDR1 and CDR2 (germline): MDHEN, SYDVKM. The CDR3 is 17 residues long. With V trimmed by 4 bases and J by 0 bases, 9 bases remained unmatched. The CDR3 spells CASSSGGGQGSNYGYTF. CDR3 coding DNA: TGTGCCAGCAGTTCCGGTGGAGGACAGGGGTCTAACTATGGCTACACCTTC.

V usage is TRBV27 and J usage is TRBJ2-1; the match to TRBD1 covers 8 bases. CDR1 and CDR2 from the germline V gene are MNHEY and SMNVEV (reference sequence). This CDR3 has 18 residues. After removal of 5 bases from V and 0 bases from J, the junction contained 12 bases not matched to a gene. CDR3 coding DNA: TGTGCCAGCAGTACAGGACGGGGCGGACAGGGCTCCTACAATGAGCAGTTCTTC. Its translation is CASSTGRGGQGSYNEQFF.

This clonotype has more than one count but fewer than ten. The V call is TRBV18, the J call TRBJ2-1; TRBD2 matches 12 bases. Per germline, CDR1 KGHSH and CDR2 LQKENI. The CDR3 runs 15 residues. Losses at the gene ends were 4 bases for V and 6 bases for J; bases not matched to a gene: 4. DNA of the CDR3: TGTGCCAGCTCACAAGGACTAGCGGGACCCAATGAGCAGTTCTTC. The encoded protein is CASSQGLAGPNEQFF.

With respect to this clonotype: Possible read error: a much larger clone is one base away. The chain carries TRBV20-1 and TRBJ2-1; D might be TRBD1 (7 bases). The V gene's germline CDR1 is DFQATT and CDR2 SNEGSKA (reference sequence). The CDR3 sequence is 15 residues long. The CDR3 DNA reads TGCAGTGCTAGGTTGGCGGGACAGAGATACAATAAGCAGTTCTTC. Translation gives CSARLAGQRYNKQFF.

The V call is TRBV5-1, the J call TRBJ1-1, with no clear D. V was shortened by 2 bases and J by 0 bases, with 8 bases between the two germline ends. The CDR3 length is 14 residues. CDR1 is SGHRS and CDR2 is YFSETQ in the germline V gene. CDR3 loop: CASSFQKMNTEAFF. DNA of the CDR3: TGCGCCAGCAGCTTCCAAAAGATGAACACTGAAGCTTTCTTT.

In this sample, this clonotype turned up a few times. The chain employs TRBV4-1 and TRBJ1-4; D is unresolved. V was trimmed by 1 base and J by 8 bases, leaving 11 bases between them. Germline V lookup: CDR1 MGHRA, CDR2 YSYEKL. This CDR3 comprises 14 residues. The CDR3 nucleotides read TGCGCCAGCAGCCAAGGGACTGTCGGGGAAAAACTGTTTTTT. Protein: CASSQGTVGEKLFF.

This chain uses TRBV12-3 or TRBV12-4 with TRBJ2-4, with D unclear. CDR3 length: 14 amino acids. V was pared by 6 bases and J by 6 bases, with 15 bases between. The CDR3 reads CASSPSAPGNIQYF. The CDR3 bases are TGTGCCAGCAGCCCGAGCGCGCCTGGAAACATTCAGTACTTC.

In its sample, this clonotype was seen many times. The V call is TRBV10-3, the J call TRBJ2-5; the D call may be TRBD1 or TRBD2 (5 bases each). This CDR3 has 16 amino acids. Trimming removed 1 base at V and 5 bases at J, with 17 bases between. Germline CDR1 reads ENHRY; CDR2 reads SYGVKD. CDR3 DNA: TGTGCCATCAGTGAGTTTCTGGGGACGTCGCGTGAGACCCAGTACTTC. This translates into CAISEFLGTSRETQYF.

The rearrangement joins TRBV6-2 or TRBV6-3 to TRBJ2-2; D is perhaps TRBD1 (6 bases). Germline V gene lookup returns CDR1 MNHEY and CDR2 SVGEGT. CDR3 length: 15 amino acids. The ends were cut back, 7 bases at V and 2 bases at J, with 14 bases in the middle. The CDR3 here is CASKVGQLNTGELFF. CDR3 in DNA: TGTGCCAGCAAAGTAGGACAGTTAAACACCGGGGAGCTGTTTTTT.

The J gene is TRBJ2-4, the V gene TRBV13; TRBD2 aligns across 9 bases. V dropped 11 bases and J dropped 1; count of bases not matched to a gene: 21. There are 19 residues in the CDR3. The germline CDR1 and CDR2 sequences are PRHDT and FYEKMQ (reference sequence). Here the CDR3 DNA reads TGTGCCCTCAGCTTCCATTTTTATGCGGGAGGGGGGGCCAAAAACATTCAGTACTTC. As protein: CALSFHFYAGGGAKNIQYF.

V usage is TRBV20-1 and J usage is TRBJ2-3; D ambiguous. There are 13 residues in the CDR3. With 1 base removed from V and 5 bases from J, the gap between germline ends came to 10 bases. CDR1 DFQATT and CDR2 SNEGSKA come from the germline V gene (reference sequence). CDR3 sequence: CSARGAPRDTQYF. The CDR3 nucleotides read TGCAGTGCTAGAGGTGCCCCCCGAGATACGCAGTATTTT.

Ten or more counts support this clonotype. The chain joins TRBV10-3 to TRBJ2-7; no clear D gene. CDR3 length: 14 amino acids. V dropped 2 bases and J dropped 0 bases, with 8 bases sitting between them. CDR1 ENHRY and CDR2 SYGVKD come from the germline V gene. Here the CDR3 reads CAISEGSFSYEQYV. CDR3 DNA sequence: TGTGCCATCAGTGAGGGGTCCTTCTCCTACGAGCAGTACGTC.

At least ten counts were recorded for this clonotype. The chain carries TRBV4-1 and TRBJ2-3; perhaps TRBD1 as D (6 bases). CDR3 size: 15 residues. Between the trimmed V and J ends, which lost 2 bases and 1 base, there was a span of 10 bases. Per germline, CDR1 MGHRA and CDR2 YSYEKL. The CDR3 DNA follows: TGCGCCAGCAGCCAAAGCCCAGGGGGCACAGATACGCAGTATTTT. Amino acid sequence: CASSQSPGGTDTQYF.

This clonotype was seen more than once but under ten times. The chain employs TRBV28 and TRBJ2-2, with TRBD1 matching over 7 bases. Germline-derived CDR1 and CDR2 are MDHEN and SYDVKM. V shed 6 bases and J 4 bases; nucleotides not matched to a gene: 8. CDR3 length equals 15 residues. CDR3 sequence reads: CASSPMTGSTGELFF. The CDR3 nucleotides read TGTGCCAGCAGCCCTATGACAGGGTCCACCGGGGAGCTGTTTTTT.

This clonotype has at least ten counts. The chain couples TRBV12-3 or TRBV12-4 to TRBJ2-1, with D uncertain. Deletions cut 2 bases from V and 4 bases from J, with 9 bases between. This CDR3 contains 14 residues. Written as DNA, the CDR3 is TGTGCCAGCAGTTTAACACAACCATACAATGAGCAGTTCTTC. As protein: CASSLTQPYNEQFF.

This clonotype showed up many times. This rearrangement joins TRBV7-8 to TRBJ2-7, with D possibly matching TRBD2 (6 bases). V shed 5 bases and J shed 2 bases, with 13 bases lying between them. The CDR3 is made up of 14 amino acids. The germline V gene encodes CDR1 SGHVS and CDR2 FQNEAQ. CDR3 DNA: TGTGCCAGCAGCCACGGGACTCTTGCCTACGAGCAGTACTTC. Translated: CASSHGTLAYEQYF.